A single count supports the clone carrying this T cell receptor (beta chain). Antigen: not known. The data were taken from a study of OX40 agonist ivuxolimab in advanced cancers. The overall study: With ivuxolimab, an agonistic anti-OX40 (CD134) antibody, patients were treated. Broader study findings: Specificity for antigen went undetermined in the expanded peripheral T cells. Among T cells, CD8+ cells averaged more expanded clones than CD4+ cells.

TCRdb keeps only in-frame clones here, not all; method: immunoSEQ multiplex PCR. The sample includes 40,000 to 55,000 clones, around 90% of them seen just once. The V gene's germline CDR1 is SNHLY and CDR2 FYNNEI. This CDR3 is 15 amino acids long. The junction had 3 bases not matched to a gene; V was cut back by 5 bases and J by 1 base. The TCR comes from an adult with an advanced solid tumor such as melanoma, head and neck, liver or kidney cancer. Sequencing was performed on CD4+ or CD8+ T cells sorted from blood, taken in a trial of the OX40 agonist ivuxolimab. The chain joins TRBV2 to TRBJ2-3, with 10 bases identical to TRBD1. The chain's CDR3 is CASSTGTGGTDTQYF. In DNA, the CDR3 is TGTGCCAGCAGTACCGGGACAGGGGGCACAGATACGCAGTATTTT.